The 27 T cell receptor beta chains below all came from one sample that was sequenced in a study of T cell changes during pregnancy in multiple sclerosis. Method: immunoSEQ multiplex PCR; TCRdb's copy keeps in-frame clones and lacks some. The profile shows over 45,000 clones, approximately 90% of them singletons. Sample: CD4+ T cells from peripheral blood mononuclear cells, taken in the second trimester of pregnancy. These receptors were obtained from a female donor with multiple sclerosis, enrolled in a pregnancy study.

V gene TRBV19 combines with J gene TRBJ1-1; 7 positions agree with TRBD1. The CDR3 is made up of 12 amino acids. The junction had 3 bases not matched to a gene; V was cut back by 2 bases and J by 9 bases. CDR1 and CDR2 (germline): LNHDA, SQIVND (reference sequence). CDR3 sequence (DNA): TGTGCCAGTAGTATACAGGGGGTGAAAGCTTTCTTT. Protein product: CASSIQGVKAFF.

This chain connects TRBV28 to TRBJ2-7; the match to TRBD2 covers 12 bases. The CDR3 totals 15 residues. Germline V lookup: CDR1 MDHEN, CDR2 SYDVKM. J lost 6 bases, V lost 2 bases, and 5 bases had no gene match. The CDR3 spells CASSLRTSGRSEQYF. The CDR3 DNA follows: TGTGCCAGCAGTTTACGTACTAGCGGGAGGAGCGAGCAGTACTTC.

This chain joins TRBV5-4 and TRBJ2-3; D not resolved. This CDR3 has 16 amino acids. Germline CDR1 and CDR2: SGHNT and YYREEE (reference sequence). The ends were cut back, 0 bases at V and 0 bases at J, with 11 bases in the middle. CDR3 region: CASSLGPVLSTDTQYF. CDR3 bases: TGTGCCAGCAGCTTGGGTCCGGTTCTCAGCACAGATACGCAGTATTTT.

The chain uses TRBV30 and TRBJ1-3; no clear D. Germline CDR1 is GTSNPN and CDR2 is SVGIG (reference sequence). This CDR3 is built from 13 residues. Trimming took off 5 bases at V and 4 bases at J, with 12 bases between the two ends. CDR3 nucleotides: TGTGCCTGGGCGGGCAGCCGGGGAAACACCATATATTTT. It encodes CAWAGSRGNTIYF.

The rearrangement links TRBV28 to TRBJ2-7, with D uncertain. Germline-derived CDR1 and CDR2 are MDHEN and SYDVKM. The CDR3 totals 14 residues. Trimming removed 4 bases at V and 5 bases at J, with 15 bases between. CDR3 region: CASSSPTWADEQYF. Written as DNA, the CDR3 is TGTGCCAGCAGTTCCCCAACTTGGGCCGACGAGCAGTACTTC.

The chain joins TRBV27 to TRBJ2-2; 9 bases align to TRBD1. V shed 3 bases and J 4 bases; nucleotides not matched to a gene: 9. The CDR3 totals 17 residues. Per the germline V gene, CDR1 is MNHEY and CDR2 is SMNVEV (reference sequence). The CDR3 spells CASSFLSGQGSTGELFF. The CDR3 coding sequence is TGTGCCAGCAGTTTTCTTTCTGGACAGGGGAGCACCGGGGAGCTGTTTTTT.

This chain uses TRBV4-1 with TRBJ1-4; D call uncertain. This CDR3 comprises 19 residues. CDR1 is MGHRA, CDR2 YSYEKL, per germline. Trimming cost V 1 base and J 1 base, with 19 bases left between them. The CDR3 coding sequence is TGCGCCAGCAGCCAAGCACCCACCTCTATCCGACTAACTAATGAAAAACTGTTTTTT. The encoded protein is CASSQAPTSIRLTNEKLFF.

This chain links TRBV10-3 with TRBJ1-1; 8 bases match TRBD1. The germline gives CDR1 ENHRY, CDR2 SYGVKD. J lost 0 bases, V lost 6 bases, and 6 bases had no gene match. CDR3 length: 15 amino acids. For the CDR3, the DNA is TGTGCCATCAGAGCCGACAGGGGCCTGAACACTGAAGCTTTCTTT. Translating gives CAIRADRGLNTEAFF.

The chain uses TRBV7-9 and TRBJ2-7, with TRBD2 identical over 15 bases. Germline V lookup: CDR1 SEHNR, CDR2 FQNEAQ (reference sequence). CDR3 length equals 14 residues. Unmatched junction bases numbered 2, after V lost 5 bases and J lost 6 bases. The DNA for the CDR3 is TGTGCCAGCAGCCCGGGACTAGCGGGAGGCGAGCAGTACTTC. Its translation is CASSPGLAGGEQYF. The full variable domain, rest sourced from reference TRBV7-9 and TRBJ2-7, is DTGVSQNPRHKITKRGQNVTFRCDPISEHNRLYWYRQTLGQGPEFLTYFQNEAQLEKSRLLSDRFSAERPKGSFSTLEIQRTEQGDSAMYLCASSPGLAGGEQYFGPGTRLTVT.

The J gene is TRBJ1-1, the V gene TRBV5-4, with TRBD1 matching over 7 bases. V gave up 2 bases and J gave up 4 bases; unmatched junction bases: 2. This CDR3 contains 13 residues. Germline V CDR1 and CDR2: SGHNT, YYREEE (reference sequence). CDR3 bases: TGTGCCAGCAGCTTACAGGGGCGCACTGAAGCTTTCTTT. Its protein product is CASSLQGRTEAFF.

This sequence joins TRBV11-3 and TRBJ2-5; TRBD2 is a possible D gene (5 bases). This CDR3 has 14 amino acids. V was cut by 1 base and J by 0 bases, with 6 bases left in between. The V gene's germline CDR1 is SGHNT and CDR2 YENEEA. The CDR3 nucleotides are TGTGCCAGCAGCTTAGGAGGGAACCAAGAGACCCAGTACTTC. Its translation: CASSLGGNQETQYF.

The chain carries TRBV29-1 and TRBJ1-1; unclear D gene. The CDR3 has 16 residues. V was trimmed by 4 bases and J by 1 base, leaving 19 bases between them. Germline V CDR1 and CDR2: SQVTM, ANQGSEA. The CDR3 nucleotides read TGCAGCGTTGCCTCCCTCTTTAGTGAAGCGAACACTGAAGCTTTCTTT. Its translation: CSVASLFSEANTEAFF.

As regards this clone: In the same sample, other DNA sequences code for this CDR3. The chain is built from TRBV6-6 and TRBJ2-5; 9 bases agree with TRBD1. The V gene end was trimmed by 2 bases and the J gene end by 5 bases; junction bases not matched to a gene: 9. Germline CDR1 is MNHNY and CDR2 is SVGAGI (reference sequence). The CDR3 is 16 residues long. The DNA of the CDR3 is TGTGCCAGCAGTTACCCAAACAGGGGGCAAGGGGAGACCCAGTACTTC. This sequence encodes CASSYPNRGQGETQYF.

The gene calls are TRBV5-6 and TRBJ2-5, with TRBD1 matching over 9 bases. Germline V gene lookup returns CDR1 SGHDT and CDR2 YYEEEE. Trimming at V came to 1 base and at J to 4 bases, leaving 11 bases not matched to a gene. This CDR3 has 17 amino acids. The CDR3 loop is CASSLIVGTGRLETQYF. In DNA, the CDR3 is TGTGCCAGCAGCTTGATAGTGGGGACAGGGCGATTAGAGACCCAGTACTTC. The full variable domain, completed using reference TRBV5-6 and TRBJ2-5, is DAGVTQSPTHLIKTRGQQVTLRCSPKSGHDTVSWYQQALGQGPQFIFQYYEEEERQRGNFPDRFSGHQFPNYSSELNVNALLLGDSALYLCASSLIVGTGRLETQYFGPGTRLLVL.

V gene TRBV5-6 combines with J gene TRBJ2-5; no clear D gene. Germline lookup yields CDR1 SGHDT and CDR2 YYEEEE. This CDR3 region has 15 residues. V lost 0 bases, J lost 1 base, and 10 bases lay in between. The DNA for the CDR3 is TGTGCCAGCAGCTTGGGAAGGAGCGTCCAAGAGACCCAGTACTTC. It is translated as CASSLGRSVQETQYF.

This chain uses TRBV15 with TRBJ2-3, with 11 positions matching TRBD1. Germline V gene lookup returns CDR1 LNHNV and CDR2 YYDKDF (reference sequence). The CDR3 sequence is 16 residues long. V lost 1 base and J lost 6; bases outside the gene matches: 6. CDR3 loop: CATSRAAGQGVDTQYF. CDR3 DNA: TGTGCCACCAGCAGAGCCGCGGGACAGGGGGTCGATACGCAGTATTTT.

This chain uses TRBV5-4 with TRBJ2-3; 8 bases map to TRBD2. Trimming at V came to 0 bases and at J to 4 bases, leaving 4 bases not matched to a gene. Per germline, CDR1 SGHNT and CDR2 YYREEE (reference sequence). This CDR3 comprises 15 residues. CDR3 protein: CASSLAGGAADTQYF. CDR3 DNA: TGTGCCAGCAGCTTGGCGGGAGGGGCTGCAGATACGCAGTATTTT.

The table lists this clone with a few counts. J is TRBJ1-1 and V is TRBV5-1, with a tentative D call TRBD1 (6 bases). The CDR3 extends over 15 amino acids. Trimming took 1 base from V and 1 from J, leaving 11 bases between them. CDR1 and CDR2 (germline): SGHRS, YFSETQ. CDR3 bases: TGCGCCAGCAGCTTGCCACTACAGGGGAACACTGAAGCTTTCTTT. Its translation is CASSLPLQGNTEAFF. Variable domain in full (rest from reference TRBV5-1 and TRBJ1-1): KAGVTQTPRYLIKTRGQQVTLSCSPISGHRSVSWYQQTPGQGLQFLFEYFSETQRNKGNFPGRFSGRQFSNSRSEMNVSTLELGDSALYLCASSLPLQGNTEAFFGQGTRLTVV.

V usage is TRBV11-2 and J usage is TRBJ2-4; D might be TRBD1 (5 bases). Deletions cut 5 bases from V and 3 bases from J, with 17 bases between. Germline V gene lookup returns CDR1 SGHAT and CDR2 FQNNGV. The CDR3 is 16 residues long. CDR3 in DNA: TGTGCCAGCAGCCCTGGGGCCTTTGTGGGCAAAAACATTCAGTACTTC. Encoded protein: CASSPGAFVGKNIQYF.

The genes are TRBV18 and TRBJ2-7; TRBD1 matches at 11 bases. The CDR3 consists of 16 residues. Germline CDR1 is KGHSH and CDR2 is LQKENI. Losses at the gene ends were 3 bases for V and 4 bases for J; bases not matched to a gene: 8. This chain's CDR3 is CASSPPPGQGGYEQYF. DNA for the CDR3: TGTGCCAGCTCACCTCCGCCGGGACAGGGGGGATACGAGCAGTACTTC.

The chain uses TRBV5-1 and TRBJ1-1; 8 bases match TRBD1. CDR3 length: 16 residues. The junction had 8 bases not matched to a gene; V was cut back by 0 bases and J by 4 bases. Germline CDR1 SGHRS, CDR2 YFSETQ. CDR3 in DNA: TGCGCCAGCAGCTTGGGGGACAACAGGGGGAGCACTGAAGCTTTCTTT. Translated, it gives CASSLGDNRGSTEAFF.

This CDR3 reads CASSQDVTPSSYNSPLHF. DNA of the CDR3: TGCGCCAGCAGCCAAGATGTAACTCCGAGCTCCTATAATTCACCCCTCCACTTT. This chain links TRBV4-1 with TRBJ1-6; D not resolved. Per the germline V gene, CDR1 is MGHRA and CDR2 is YSYEKL. With 0 bases removed from V and 0 bases from J, the gap between germline ends came to 12 bases. The CDR3 has 18 amino acids.

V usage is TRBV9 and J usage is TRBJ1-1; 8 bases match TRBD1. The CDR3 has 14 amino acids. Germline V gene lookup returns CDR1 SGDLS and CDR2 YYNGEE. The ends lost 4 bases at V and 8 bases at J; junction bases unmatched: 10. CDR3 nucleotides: TGTGCCAGCAGCCCCCGGACAGGGCGCACCGAAGCTTTCTTT. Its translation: CASSPRTGRTEAFF.

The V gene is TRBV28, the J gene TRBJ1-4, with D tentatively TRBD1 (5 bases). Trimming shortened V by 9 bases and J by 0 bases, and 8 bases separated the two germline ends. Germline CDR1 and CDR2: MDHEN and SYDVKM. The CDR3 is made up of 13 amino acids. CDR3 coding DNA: TGTGCCAGTGGAGGGGCAACTAATGAAAAACTGTTTTTT. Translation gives CASGGATNEKLFF.

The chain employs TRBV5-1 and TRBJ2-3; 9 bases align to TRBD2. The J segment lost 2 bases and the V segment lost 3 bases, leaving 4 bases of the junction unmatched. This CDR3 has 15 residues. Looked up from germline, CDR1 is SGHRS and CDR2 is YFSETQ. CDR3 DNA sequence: TGCGCCAGCAGCTCTAGCGGGAAGCTCACAGATACGCAGTATTTT. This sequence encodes CASSSSGKLTDTQYF. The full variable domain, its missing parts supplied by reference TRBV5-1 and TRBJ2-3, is KAGVTQTPRYLIKTRGQQVTLSCSPISGHRSVSWYQQTPGQGLQFLFEYFSETQRNKGNFPGRFSGRQFSNSRSEMNVSTLELGDSALYLCASSSSGKLTDTQYFGPGTRLTVL.

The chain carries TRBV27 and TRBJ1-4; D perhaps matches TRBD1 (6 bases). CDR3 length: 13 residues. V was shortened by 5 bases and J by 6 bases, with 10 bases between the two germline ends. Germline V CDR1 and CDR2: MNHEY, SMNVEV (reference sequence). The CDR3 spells CASSPRTDEKLFF. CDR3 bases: TGTGCCAGCAGTCCACGGACAGATGAAAAACTGTTTTTT. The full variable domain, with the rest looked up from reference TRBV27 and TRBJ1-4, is EAQVTQNPRYLITVTGKKLTVTCSQNMNHEYMSWYRQDPGLGLRQIYYSMNVEVTDKGDVPEGYKVSRKEKRNFPLILESPSPNQTSLYFCASSPRTDEKLFFGSGTQLSVL.

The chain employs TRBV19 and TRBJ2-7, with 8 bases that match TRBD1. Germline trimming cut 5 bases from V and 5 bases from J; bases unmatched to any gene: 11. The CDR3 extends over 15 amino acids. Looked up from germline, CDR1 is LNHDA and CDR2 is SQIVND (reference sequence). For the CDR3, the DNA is TGTGCCAGTAGTCTCAGGGGGCCTCCCCCGAACGAGCAGTACTTC. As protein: CASSLRGPPPNEQYF.